Given below is one TCR beta chain in context. The antigen it recognizes is unknown. Base qualities are not recorded, but no much larger clone differs from it by a single base. This sample was included in a study of shared clonotypes between healthy human individuals (TCRdb year 2020). Study-level background: The cohort included three men and a couple of women between 18 and 49 years of age. Libraries were prepared and TCR repertoires were sequenced by different laboratories using diverse techniques, in order to increase sequencing depth and limit assay-specific biases. Blood TCR repertoires of 5 or 6 healthy adults were deeply sequenced to estimate repertoire size and the extent of clonotype sharing between individuals. Between about 0.85 and 9.5 billion PBMCs per donor were obtained by leukapheresis. For each donor, three plates each were used for CD4 naive and CD4 memory, two plates were used for CD8 naive, and one plate was used for CD8 memory. What the research found in general, with its limitations: Because the study included only a small number of donors, the genetic and exposure-history diversity represented was limited. Compared with non-shared clonotypes, clonotypes shared by all four sorted-subset donors had higher generation probabilities. Based on pairwise subsampling, the degree of clonotype sharing among donors was expected to be affected by sequencing depth. Even with the large sequencing depth, rarefaction of the sorted-subset datasets indicated that sequencing was incomplete. Sharing across four donors was observed for 5% to 6.5% of naive CD4, over 3% of naive CD8, roughly 2.4% of memory CD4, and 0.4% of memory CD8 clonotypes. Larger estimated clonotype richness was generally found for naive subsets than for memory subsets. Sampling was limited to blood, and TCR repertoires in tissue likely differ from TCR repertoires in blood.

TCR CDR3 regions were amplified from genomic DNA by multiplex PCR using the deep immunoSEQ assay. Genomic DNA extracted from each cell subset was distributed evenly over all wells of several immunoSEQ 96-well plates, and each plate served as one replicate. For sorted subsets, each replicate PCR was loaded with roughly 200 ng genomic DNA, equivalent to 30,000 to 35,000 T cell genomes. Purified libraries were quantified with a Qubit 3.0 fluorometer, sized on a Bioanalyzer 2100, and re-quantified with the KAPA Library Quantification kit. A separate single-read 150-cycle Illumina NextSeq 550 flow cell was used to sequence each immunoSEQ 96-well plate. The paper's processing steps were these. Because the immunoSEQ output included only junctional sequences and no quality scores, the filtering could not be the same as the filtering used for full-length reads. Sequences were annotated with PyIR, a Python wrapper for IgBLAST v1.9, and V/J genes and CDR3 were assigned using IMGT germline references. Reads were removed for weak V/J assignments (E-value above 1e-6), missing CDR3, stop codons, out-of-frame junctions, or ambiguous translated residues. A V3J clonotype was defined by an identical inferred V gene, J gene, and CDR3 amino acid sequence. To compute the percentage overlap between repertoires, the number of shared unique clonotypes was divided by the size of the smaller repertoire. Repertoire richness was assessed with RTK rarefaction, the Chao1 estimator, and Recon v2.1 estimates of unobserved clonotypes. For all TCRbeta clonotypes obtained by the gDNA method from several donors, generation probabilities were computed with OLGA. The table was pulled from immuneACCESS by TCRdb, which kept in-frame rearrangements only. Such tables lose some clones; where checked, under half of the loss comes from unresolved V genes, and the rest has no known cause. V, J and clone size reflect that table, while D and trimming were determined from the DNA. This sample gives under 2,000,000 clones in total; about 95% of them show up just once. Jointly, the top ten make up 1.2% of the sample.

For the CD8 naive samples, CD45RO-negative cells were positively selected for CCR7, yielding a CD45RA+CCR7+ population from which TemRA cells were excluded. The donors were healthy, HIV-negative adults with no recently reported acute infections or vaccinations. Every donor was a Caucasian adult residing in Nashville, Tennessee, USA. Blood was collected by leukapheresis, and PBMCs were isolated by Ficoll-Histopaque density gradient centrifugation and then cryopreserved in liquid nitrogen vapor phase. Analytical flow cytometry was used to check the purity and quantity of every magnetically sorted T cell population. Genomic DNA was isolated from each sorted fraction and quantified by UV absorbance on a Nanodrop 2000c. CDR1 MDHEN and CDR2 SYDVKM were looked up in the germline V gene. From the cysteine through the phenylalanine, the CDR3 covers 15 amino acids. Only CDR3 DNA is held: 45 bases, read in frame from base 1. Germline trimming: 6 bases from V, 4 bases from J; junction bases outside gene matches: 8.

The sample comprised naive CD8+ T cells sorted from blood. What this sample's cell subset or site label stands for: CD45RA+CCR7+. This TCR came from a man aged 18 to 29 in good health. The chain was built from TRBV28 and TRBJ1-3, with 8 bases aligning to TRBD1. The CDR3 corresponds to CASRTGQGRGNTIYF. In nucleotides, the sequence is TGTGCCAGCAGAACCGGACAGGGCCGCGGAAACACCATATATTTT. With all but the CDR3 taken from the reference TRBV28 and TRBJ1-3 genes, the full variable domain is: DVKVTQSSRYLVKRTGEKVFLECVQDMDHENMFWYRQDPGLGLRLIYFSYDVKMKEKGDIPEGYSVSREKKERFSLILESASTNQTSMYLCASRTGQGRGNTIYFGEGSWLTVV.